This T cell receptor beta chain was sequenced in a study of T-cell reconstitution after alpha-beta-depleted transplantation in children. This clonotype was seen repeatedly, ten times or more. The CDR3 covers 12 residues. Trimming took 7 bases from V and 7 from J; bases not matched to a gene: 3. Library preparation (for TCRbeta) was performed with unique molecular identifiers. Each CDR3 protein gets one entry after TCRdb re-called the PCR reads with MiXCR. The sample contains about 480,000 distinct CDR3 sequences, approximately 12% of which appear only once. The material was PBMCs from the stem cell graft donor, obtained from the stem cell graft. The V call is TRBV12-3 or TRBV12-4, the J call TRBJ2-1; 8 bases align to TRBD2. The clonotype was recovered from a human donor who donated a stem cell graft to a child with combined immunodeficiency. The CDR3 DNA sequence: TGTGCCAGCATCCGGGGGGGGAATGAGCAGTTCTTC. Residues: CASIRGGNEQFF.